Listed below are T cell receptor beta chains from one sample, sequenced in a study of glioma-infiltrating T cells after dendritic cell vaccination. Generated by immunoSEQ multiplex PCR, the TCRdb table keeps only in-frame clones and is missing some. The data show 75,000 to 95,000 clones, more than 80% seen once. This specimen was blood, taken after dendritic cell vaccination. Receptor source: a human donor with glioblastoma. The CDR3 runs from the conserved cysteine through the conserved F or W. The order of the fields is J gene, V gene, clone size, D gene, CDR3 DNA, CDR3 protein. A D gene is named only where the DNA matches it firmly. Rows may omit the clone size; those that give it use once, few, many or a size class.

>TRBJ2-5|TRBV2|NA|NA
TGTGCCAGCAGTGAAGGGAGGGGGGGCCCCCAAGAGACCCAGTACTTC
CASSEGRGGPQETQYF
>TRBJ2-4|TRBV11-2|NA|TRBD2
TGTGCCAGCAGCCCCCGACTAGCGGAGGCCAAAAACATTCAGTACTTC
CASSPRLAEAKNIQYF
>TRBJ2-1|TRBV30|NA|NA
TGTGCCTGGGGGGACTCATTTGAGCAGTTCTTC
CAWGDSFEQFF
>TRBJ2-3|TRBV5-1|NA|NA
TGCGCCAGCAGCTTGCTTCCCGGGACTGGCACAGATACGCAGTATTTT
CASSLLPGTGTDTQYF
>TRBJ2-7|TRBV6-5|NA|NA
TGTGCCATCCTCTCGGCGGGGGCCGCCTACGAGCAGTACTTC
CAILSAGAAYEQYF
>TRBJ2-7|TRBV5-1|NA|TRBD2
TGCGCCAGCAGCCCGGCAGGGACTAGCAGAGTCTACGAGCAGTACTTC
CASSPAGTSRVYEQYF
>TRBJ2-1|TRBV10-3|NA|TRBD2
TGTGCCATCAGTGAGTCTGGCGGGGGGCTAAACAATGAGCAGTTCTTC
CAISESGGGLNNEQFF
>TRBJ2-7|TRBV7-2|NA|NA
TGTGCCAGCAGCCCGACAGGGAGGTACGAGCAGTACTTC
CASSPTGRYEQYF
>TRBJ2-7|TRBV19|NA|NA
TGTGCCAGTAGTATCCAGTCCCCCCCCTACGAGCAGTACTTC
CASSIQSPPYEQYF
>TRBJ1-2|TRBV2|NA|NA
TGTGCCAGCAGTGAAACCCGTGGGGGCCGAGAGAGCTACACCTTC
CASSETRGGRESYTF
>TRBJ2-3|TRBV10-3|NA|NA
TGTGCCATCAGTGGCCTAATAAGCACAGATACGCAGTATTTT
CAISGLISTDTQYF
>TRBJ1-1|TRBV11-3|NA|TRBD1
TGTGCCAGCAGTACAGGGGGCGAAACTGAAGCTTTCTTT
CASSTGGETEAFF
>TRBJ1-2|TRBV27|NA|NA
TGTGCGTACAGGGACCGCGGCTACACCTTC
CAYRDRGYTF
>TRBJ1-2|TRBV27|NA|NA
TGTGCCAGCAGTTTTATGCAGGGCTCTGGCTACACCTTC
CASSFMQGSGYTF
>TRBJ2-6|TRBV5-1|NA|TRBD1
TGCGCCAGCAGCCCCGAAGCACAGGGGGCTTACTCATCTGGGGCCAACGTCCTGACTTTC
CASSPEAQGAYSSGANVLTF
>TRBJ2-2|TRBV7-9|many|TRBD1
TGTGCCAGCAGCTCACGAGGACAGGGAACCGGGGAGCTGTTTTTT
CASSSRGQGTGELFF
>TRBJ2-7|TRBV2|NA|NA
TGTGCCAGCGGCAAGGGGCGCGCCTCCTACGAGCAGTACTTC
CASGKGRASYEQYF
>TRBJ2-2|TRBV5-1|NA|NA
TGCGCCAGCAGGAGGGTTGCCGGGGAGCTGTTTTTT
CASRRVAGELFF
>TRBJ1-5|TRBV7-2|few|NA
TGTGCCAGCAGCGCCCGAGGTGGTCAGCCCCAGCATTTT
CASSARGGQPQHF
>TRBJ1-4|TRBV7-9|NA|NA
TGTGCCAGCAGCCCGACAGGTCCGTCTGAAAAACTGTTTTTT
CASSPTGPSEKLFF
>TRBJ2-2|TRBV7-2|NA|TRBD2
TGTGCCACCGATGCATCCGGACTAGCGGGGAAGAACACCGGGGAGCTGTTTTTT
CATDASGLAGKNTGELFF
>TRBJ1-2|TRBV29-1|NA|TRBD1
TGCAGCGTTGATCCGGGACAGGGTGGTTATGGCTACACCTTC
CSVDPGQGGYGYTF
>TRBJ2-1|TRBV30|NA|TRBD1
TGTGCCTGGAGTACAGGGGCTAACTCCTACAATGAGCAGTTCTTC
CAWSTGANSYNEQFF
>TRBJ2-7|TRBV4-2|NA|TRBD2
TGTGCCAGCAGCCCACTCGGCGGGGGACTTTCCTACGAGCAGTACTTC
CASSPLGGGLSYEQYF
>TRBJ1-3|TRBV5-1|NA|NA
TGCGCCAGCAGCTCGGGGGGGAGCTCTGGAAACACCATATATTTT
CASSSGGSSGNTIYF
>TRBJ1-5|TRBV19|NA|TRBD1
TGTGCCAGTACCCCTCGGATAGGGGGCAGCAATCAGCCCCAGCATTTT
CASTPRIGGSNQPQHF
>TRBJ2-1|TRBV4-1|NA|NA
TGCGCCAGCAGCCAAGAAGATGGTACGAGCAATGAGCAGTTCTTC
CASSQEDGTSNEQFF
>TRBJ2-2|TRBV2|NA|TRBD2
TGTGCCAGTTCAGGACTAGCGGGAGCCAGGGAGCTGTTTTTT
CASSGLAGARELFF
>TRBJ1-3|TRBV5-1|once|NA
TGCGCCAGCAGCCCCCCAGACAGCTCTGGAAACACCATATATTTT
CASSPPDSSGNTIYF
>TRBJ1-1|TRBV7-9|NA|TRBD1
TGTGCCAGCAGCATGGGACAGGGGGACATATCTGAAGCTTTCTTT
CASSMGQGDISEAFF
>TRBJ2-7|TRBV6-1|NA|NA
TGTGCCAGCAGTGAAGGGGGCTTACTCTACGAGCAGTACTTC
CASSEGGLLYEQYF
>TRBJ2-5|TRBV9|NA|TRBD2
TGTGCCAGCAGCGGCGGGACTAGCGGGGGGGTCCAAGAGACCCAGTACTTC
CASSGGTSGGVQETQYF
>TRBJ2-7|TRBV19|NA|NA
TGTGCCAGTAGTGGGCAGGGCCTCTTCGAGCAGTACTTC
CASSGQGLFEQYF
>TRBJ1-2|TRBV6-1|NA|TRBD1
TGTGCCGGCAGCGAAGCAGGGGGCGGCTATGGCTACACCTTC
CAGSEAGGGYGYTF
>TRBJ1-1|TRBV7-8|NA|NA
TGTGCCAGCAGCTTACAGGTGAACACTGAAGCTTTCTTT
CASSLQVNTEAFF
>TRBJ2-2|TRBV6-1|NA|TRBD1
TGTGCCAGCTCCGACAGGGGCCTGCTGGGGGAGCTGTTTTTT
CASSDRGLLGELFF
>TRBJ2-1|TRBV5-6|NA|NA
TGTGCCAGCAGCTTCAGGGTGAATGAGCAGTTCTTC
CASSFRVNEQFF
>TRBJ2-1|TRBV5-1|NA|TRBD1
TGCGCCAGCAGGCGGACAGGGGATGAGCAGTTCTTC
CASRRTGDEQFF
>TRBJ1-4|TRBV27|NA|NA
TGTGCCAGCAGTTCCCTTAGCAGGGTGCGCGAAAAACTGTTTTTT
CASSSLSRVREKLFF
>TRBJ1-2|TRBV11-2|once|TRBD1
TGTGCCAGCAGCTTACCGACGACAGGGGGTGGCTACACCTTC
CASSLPTTGGGYTF
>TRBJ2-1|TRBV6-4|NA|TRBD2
TGTGCCAGCAGTGACGATGCGGGGGGCTACAATGAGCAGTTCTTC
CASSDDAGGYNEQFF
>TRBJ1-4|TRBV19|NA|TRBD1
TGTGCCAGTAGTATCCCTCAGGGGGCGGCCTTTGATGAAAAACTGTTTTTT
CASSIPQGAAFDEKLFF